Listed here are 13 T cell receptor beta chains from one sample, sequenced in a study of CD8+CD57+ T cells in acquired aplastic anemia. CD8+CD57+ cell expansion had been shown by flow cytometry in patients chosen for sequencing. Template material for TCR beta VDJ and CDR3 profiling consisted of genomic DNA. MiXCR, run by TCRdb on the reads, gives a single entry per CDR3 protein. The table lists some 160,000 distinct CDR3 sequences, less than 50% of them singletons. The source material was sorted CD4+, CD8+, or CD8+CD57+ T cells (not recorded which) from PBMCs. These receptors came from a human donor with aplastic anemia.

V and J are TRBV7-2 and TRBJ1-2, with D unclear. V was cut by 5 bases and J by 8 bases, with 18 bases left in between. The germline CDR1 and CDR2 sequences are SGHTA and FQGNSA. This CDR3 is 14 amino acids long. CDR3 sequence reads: CASSLTSLGDGYTF. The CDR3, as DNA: TGTGCCAGCAGCCTCACCAGCCTGGGAGACGGCTACACCTTC.

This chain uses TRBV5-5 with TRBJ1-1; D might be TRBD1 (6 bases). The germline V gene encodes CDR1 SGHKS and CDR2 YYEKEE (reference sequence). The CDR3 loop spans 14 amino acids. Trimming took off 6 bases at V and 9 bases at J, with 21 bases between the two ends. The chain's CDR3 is CASNKAGQLEKAFF. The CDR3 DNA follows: TGTGCCAGCAACAAGGCCGGACAGCTAGAAAAAGCTTTCTTT.

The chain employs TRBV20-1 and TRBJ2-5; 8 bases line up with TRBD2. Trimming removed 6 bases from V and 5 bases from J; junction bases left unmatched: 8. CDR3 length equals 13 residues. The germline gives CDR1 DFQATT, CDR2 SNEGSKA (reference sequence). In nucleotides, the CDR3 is TGCAGTGCCGTAGCGGGAACCGGCGAGACCCAGTACTTC. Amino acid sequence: CSAVAGTGETQYF.

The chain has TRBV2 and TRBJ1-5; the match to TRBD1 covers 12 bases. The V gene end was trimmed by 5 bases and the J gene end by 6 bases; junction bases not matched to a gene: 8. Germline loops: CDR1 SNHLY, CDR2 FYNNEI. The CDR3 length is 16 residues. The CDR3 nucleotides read TGTGCCAGCAGTCTCCGGGGACAGGGGGCGCGTCAGCCCCAGCATTTT. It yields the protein CASSLRGQGARQPQHF.

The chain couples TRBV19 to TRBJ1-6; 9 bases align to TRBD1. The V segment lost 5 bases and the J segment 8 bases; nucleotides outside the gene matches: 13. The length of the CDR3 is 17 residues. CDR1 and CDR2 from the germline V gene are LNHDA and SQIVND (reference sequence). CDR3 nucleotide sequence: TGTGCCAGTAGTCCACGACCCTGGGACAGGGAGGATTCACCCCTCCACTTT. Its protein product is CASSPRPWDREDSPLHF.

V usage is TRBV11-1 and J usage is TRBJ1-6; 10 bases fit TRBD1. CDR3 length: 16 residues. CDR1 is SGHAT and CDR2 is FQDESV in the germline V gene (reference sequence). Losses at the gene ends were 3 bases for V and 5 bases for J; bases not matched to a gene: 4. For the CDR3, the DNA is TGTGCCAGCAGCTTGGTTGGGACAGGGGATAATTCACCCCTCCACTTT. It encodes CASSLVGTGDNSPLHF.

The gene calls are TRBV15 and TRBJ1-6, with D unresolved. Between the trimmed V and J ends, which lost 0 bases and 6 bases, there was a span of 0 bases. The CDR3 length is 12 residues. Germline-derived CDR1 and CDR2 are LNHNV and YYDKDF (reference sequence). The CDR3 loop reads CATSRDNSPLHF. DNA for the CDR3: TGTGCCACCAGCAGAGATAATTCACCCCTCCACTTT.

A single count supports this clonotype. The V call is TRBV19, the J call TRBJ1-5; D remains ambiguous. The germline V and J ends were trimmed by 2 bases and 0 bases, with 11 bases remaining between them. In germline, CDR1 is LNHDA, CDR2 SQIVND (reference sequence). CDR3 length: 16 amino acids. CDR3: CASSIFWGNSNQPQHF. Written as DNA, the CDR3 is TGTGCCAGTAGTATATTCTGGGGAAATAGCAATCAGCCCCAGCATTTT.

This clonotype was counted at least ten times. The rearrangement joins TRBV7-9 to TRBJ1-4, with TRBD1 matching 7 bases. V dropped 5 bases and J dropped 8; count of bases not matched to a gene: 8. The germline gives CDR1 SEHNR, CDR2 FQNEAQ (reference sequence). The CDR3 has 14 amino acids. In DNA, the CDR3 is TGTGCCAGCAGCCGAGGACAGGCCGGGGAAAAACTGTTTTTT. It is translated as CASSRGQAGEKLFF.

CDR3 bases: TGTGCCAGCAGTTTATCGGGTCTGGGAGGGGTACCCAATCAGCCCCAGCATTTT. It codes for CASSLSGLGGVPNQPQHF. The chain recombines TRBV11-1 with TRBJ1-5; maybe TRBD1 (5 bases). The V end lost 6 bases, the J end lost 3 bases, and 24 bases lay between the germline ends. The length of the CDR3 is 18 residues. Germline lookup yields CDR1 SGHAT and CDR2 FQDESV (reference sequence). Filled out from reference TRBV11-1 and TRBJ1-5, the complete variable domain reads EAEVAQSPRYKITEKSQAVAFWCDPISGHATLYWYRQILGQGPELLVQFQDESVVDDSQLPKDRFSAERLKGVDSTLKIQPAELGDSAMYLCASSLSGLGGVPNQPQHFGDGTRLSIL.

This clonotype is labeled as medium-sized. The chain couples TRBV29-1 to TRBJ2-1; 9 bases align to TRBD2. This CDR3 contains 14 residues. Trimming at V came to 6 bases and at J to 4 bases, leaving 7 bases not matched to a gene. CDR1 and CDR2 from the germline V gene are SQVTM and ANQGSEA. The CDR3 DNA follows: TGCAGCGTGGCCGGGACTAGCTATTACAATGAGCAGTTCTTC. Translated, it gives CSVAGTSYYNEQFF.

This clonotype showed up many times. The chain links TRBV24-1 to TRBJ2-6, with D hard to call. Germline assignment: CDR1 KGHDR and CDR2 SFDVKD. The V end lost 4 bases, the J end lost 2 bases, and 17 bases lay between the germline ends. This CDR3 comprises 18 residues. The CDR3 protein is CATSDPRPKSTGANVLTF. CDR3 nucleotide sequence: TGTGCCACCAGTGACCCCAGACCGAAATCAACTGGGGCCAACGTCCTGACTTTC.

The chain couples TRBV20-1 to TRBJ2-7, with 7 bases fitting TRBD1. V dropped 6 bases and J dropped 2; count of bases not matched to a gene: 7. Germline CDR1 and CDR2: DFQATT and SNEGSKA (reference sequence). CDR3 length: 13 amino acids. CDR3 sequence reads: CSAPRQGAYEQYF. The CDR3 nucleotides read TGCAGTGCCCCTCGCCAGGGGGCCTACGAGCAGTACTTC.